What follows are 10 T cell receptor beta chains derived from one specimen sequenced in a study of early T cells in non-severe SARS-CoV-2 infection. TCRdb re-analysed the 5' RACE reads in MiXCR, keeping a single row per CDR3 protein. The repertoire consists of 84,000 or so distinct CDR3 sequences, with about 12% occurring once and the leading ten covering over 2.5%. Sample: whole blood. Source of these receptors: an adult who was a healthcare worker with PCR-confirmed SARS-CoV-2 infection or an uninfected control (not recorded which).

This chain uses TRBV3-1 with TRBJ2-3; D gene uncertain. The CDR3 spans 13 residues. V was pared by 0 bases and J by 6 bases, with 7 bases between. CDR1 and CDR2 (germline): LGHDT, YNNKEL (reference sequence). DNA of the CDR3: TGTGCCAGCAGCCAAGACGGGCCTGATACGCAGTATTTT. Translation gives CASSQDGPDTQYF.

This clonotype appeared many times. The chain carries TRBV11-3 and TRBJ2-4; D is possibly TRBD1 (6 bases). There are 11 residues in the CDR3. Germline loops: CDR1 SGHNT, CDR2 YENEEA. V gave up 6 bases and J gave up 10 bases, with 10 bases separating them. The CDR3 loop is CASRRQGIQYF. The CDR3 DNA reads TGTGCCAGCAGACGGCAGGGGATTCAGTACTTC. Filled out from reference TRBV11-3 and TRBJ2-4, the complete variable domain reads EAGVVQSPRYKIIEKKQPVAFWCNPISGHNTLYWYLQNLGQGPELLIRYENEEAVDDSQLPKDRFSAERLKGVDSTLKIQPAELGDSAVYLCASRRQGIQYFGAGTRLSVL.

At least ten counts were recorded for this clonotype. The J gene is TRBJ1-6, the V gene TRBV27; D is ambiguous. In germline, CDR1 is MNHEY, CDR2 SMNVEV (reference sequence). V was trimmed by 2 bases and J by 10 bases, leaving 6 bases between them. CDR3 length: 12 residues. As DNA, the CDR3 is TGTGCCAGCAGTTTAGCCAGATCACCCCTCCACTTT. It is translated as CASSLARSPLHF.

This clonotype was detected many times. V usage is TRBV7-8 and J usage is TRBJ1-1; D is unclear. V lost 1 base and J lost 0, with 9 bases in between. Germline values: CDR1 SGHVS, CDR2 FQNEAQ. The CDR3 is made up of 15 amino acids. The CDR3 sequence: CASSLVMQVNTEAFF. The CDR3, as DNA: TGTGCCAGCAGCTTAGTAATGCAGGTGAACACTGAAGCTTTCTTT.

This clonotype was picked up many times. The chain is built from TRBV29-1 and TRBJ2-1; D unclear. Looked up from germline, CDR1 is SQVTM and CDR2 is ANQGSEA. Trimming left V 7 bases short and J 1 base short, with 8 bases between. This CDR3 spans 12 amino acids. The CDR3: CSGRGSYNEQFF. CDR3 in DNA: TGCAGCGGCAGAGGTTCCTACAATGAGCAGTTCTTC.

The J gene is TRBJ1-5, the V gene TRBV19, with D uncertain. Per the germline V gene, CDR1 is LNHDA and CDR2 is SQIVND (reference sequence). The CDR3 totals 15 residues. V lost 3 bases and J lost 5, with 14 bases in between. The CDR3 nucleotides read TGTGCCAGTAGTATGTTGGGTGCCCTGGATCAGCCCCAGCATTTT. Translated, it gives CASSMLGALDQPQHF. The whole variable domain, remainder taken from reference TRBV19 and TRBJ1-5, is DGGITQSPKYLFRKEGQNVTLSCEQNLNHDAMYWYRQDPGQGLRLIYYSQIVNDFQKGDIAEGYSVSREKKESFPLTVTSAQKNPTAFYLCASSMLGALDQPQHFGDGTRLSIL.

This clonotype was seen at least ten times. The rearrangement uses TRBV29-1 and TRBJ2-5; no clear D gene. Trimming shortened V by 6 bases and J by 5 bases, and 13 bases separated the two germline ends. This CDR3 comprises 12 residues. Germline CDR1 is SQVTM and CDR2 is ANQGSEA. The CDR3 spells CSVDGLVETQYF. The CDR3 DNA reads TGCAGCGTCGATGGTTTGGTGGAGACCCAGTACTTC.

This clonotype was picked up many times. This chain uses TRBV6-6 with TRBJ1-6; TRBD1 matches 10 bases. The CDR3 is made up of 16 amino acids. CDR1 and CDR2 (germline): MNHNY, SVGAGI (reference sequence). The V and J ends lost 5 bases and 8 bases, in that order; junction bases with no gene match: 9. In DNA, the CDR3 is TGTGCCAGCAGTCCGTCCACCGGGACAGGGGATTCACCCCTCCACTTT. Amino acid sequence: CASSPSTGTGDSPLHF.

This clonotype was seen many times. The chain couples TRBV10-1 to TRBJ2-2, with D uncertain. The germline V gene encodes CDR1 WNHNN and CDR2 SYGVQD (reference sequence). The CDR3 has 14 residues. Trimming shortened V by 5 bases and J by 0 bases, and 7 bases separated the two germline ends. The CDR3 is CASSTASNTGELFF. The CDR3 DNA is TGCGCCAGCAGTACGGCCTCGAACACCGGGGAGCTGTTTTTT.

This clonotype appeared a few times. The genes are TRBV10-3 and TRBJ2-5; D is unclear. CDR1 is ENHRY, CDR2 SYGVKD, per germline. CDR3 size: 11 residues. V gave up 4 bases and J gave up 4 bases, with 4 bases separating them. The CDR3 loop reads CAISARETQYF. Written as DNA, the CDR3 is TGTGCCATCAGTGCTCGAGAGACCCAGTACTTC.